The subject of this entry is one T cell receptor (beta chain). In the authors' methods: Cell counts per sample came from amplifying reference gene primers. Data came from immunoSEQ multiplex PCR; TCRdb stores just in-frame clones and leaves some out. The V and J calls and the clone size are those of that table, but D and trimming were determined from the DNA. The sample contains 200,000 to 250,000 clones, approximately 85% of which appear only once. The V and J ends lost 2 bases and 4 bases, in that order; junction bases with no gene match: 6. This CDR3 is built from 15 residues. Per the germline V gene, CDR1 is KGHDR and CDR2 is SFDVKD. These data belong to a study of blood T cell repertoires in COVID-19. The wider study: Specimens from acute and convalescent COVID-19 originated in the United States, Italy and Spain.

The chain joins TRBV24-1 to TRBJ2-7, with 8 bases identical to TRBD2. Specimen: peripheral blood. This sequence originates from a man aged 50-60 years who had recovered from COVID-19. The CDR3: CATSDWGSGTYEQYF. The CDR3 coding sequence is TGTGCCACCAGTGATTGGGGTAGCGGGACTTACGAGCAGTACTTC.